This TCR beta chain was identified during a study of CD8 T cells in ankylosing spondylitis. This CDR3 comprises 16 residues. Per germline, CDR1 SGHRS and CDR2 YFSETQ. Trimming took off 2 bases at V and 1 base at J, with 15 bases between the two ends. This clonotype was counted ten times or more. As yet, its antigen is unknown. Quantitative 5'-RACE was performed with molecular barcodes, and it yielded the TCR beta libraries. TCRdb re-derived calls from the 5' RACE reads in MiXCR, one entry per CDR3 protein. The sample has 700,000 to 1,000,000 distinct CDR3 sequences; around 11% are singletons. Regarding the study as a whole: What appeared characteristic of ankylosing spondylitis blood was a TCR beta motif of seven to nine highly homologous variants.

Sequencing used blood, either unsorted or a sorted T cell fraction (not recorded which). The sequence was collected from a male donor with ankylosing spondylitis. The chain recombines TRBV5-1 with TRBJ1-1; D gene unclear. The CDR3 region has the DNA TGCGCCAGCAGCTTTGGCCTTGGAGTATCGAACACTGAAGCTTTCTTT. Translating it yields CASSFGLGVSNTEAFF.